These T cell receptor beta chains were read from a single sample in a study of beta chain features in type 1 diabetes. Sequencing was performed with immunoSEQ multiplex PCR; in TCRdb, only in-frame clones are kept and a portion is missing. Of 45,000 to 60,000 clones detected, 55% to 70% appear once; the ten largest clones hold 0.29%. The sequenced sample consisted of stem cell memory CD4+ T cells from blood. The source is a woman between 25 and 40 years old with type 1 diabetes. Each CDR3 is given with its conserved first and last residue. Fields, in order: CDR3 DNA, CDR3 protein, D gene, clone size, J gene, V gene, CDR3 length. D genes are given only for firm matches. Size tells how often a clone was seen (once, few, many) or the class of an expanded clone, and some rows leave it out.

TGTGCCAGCTCAGTTAACGCCGGGACAGGGGGTCGAGAGACCCAGTACTTC CASSVNAGTGGRETQYF TRBD1 . TRBJ2-5 TRBV18 17
TGTGCCTACTCAAAAATGAACACTGAAGCTTTCTTT CAYSKMNTEAFF . . TRBJ1-1 TRBV30 12
TGTGCCAGCAGCTTAGCACGACTAGCGGGACAGTACGAGCAGTACTTC CASSLARLAGQYEQYF TRBD2 . TRBJ2-7 TRBV11-2 16
TGTGCCGGAGGATGGACCGGGGAGCTGTTTTTT CAGGWTGELFF . . TRBJ2-2 TRBV11-2 11
TGTGCCAGGATCCACGACCCCGTAGCGGGCACAGATACGCAGTATTTT CARIHDPVAGTDTQYF . . TRBJ2-3 TRBV25-1 16
TGTGCCAGTAGTATTGCCGGAGGGACCTACAATGAGCAGTTCTTC CASSIAGGTYNEQFF . few TRBJ2-1 TRBV19 15
TGTGCCAGTAGTATAGGGACAGGTGATCCAAATCAGCCCCAGCATTTT CASSIGTGDPNQPQHF TRBD1 . TRBJ1-5 TRBV19 16
TGCGCCAGCAGCGGCGGGGGGATCTCAACTAATGAAAAACTGTTTTTT CASSGGGISTNEKLFF . . TRBJ1-4 TRBV5-1 16
TGCGCCAGCACCTCAACAGGACTAGGCTACAATGAGCAGTTCTTC CASTSTGLGYNEQFF TRBD2 . TRBJ2-1 TRBV5-1 15
TGTACCAGCAGCTTCGACCTAGCGGGCTTCAATGAGCAGTTCTTC CTSSFDLAGFNEQFF TRBD2 . TRBJ2-1 TRBV5-4 15
TGTGCCAGCAGCTCCGGGGAGGGGACAGATACGCAGTATTTT CASSSGEGTDTQYF TRBD2 . TRBJ2-3 TRBV7-3 14
TGCGCCAGCAGCTTGGAGAACAGGGGGCGTCTTGGCTACACCTTC CASSLENRGRLGYTF TRBD1 . TRBJ1-2 TRBV5-1 15
TGTGCCAGCTCCCGGGACTCTGAACAGGGGGCGAACACTGAAGCTTTCTTT CASSRDSEQGANTEAFF TRBD1 . TRBJ1-1 TRBV18 17
TGTGCCGGACAGGGGTCAGCTGGAAACACCATATATTTT CAGQGSAGNTIYF TRBD1 few TRBJ1-3 TRBV30 13
TGTGCCTGGAACAAGGGTCCTGCGGACTACGAGCAGTACTTC CAWNKGPADYEQYF . . TRBJ2-7 TRBV30 14
TGTGCCTGGGCCCGGGACAGGGGTGACGAGCAGTACTTC CAWARDRGDEQYF TRBD1 once TRBJ2-7 TRBV30 13
TGCAGCGCTTCGACAGGAGAACTTGAAAAACTGTTTTTT CSASTGELEKLFF . few TRBJ1-4 TRBV29-1 13
TGTGCTAGTGGTTTGATACTATACAATGAGCAGTTCTTC CASGLILYNEQFF . few TRBJ2-1 TRBV12-5 13
TGTGCCACCAGCAGAGACGTTATCTACGAGCAGTACTTC CATSRDVIYEQYF . . TRBJ2-7 TRBV15 13
TGTGCCAGCAGCCCCGGTCCCGCGGAGCAGTTCTTC CASSPGPAEQFF . . TRBJ2-1 TRBV13 12
TGTGCCTGGACAGGGAATAACTATGGCTACACCTTC CAWTGNNYGYTF . . TRBJ1-2 TRBV30 12
TGCGCCAGCAGCCAAGTCTCATCGGGGGAAAACACTGAAGCTTTCTTT CASSQVSSGENTEAFF . once TRBJ1-1 TRBV4-1 16
TGCGCCAGCAGCGGTCAAGGGGGCCTGAACACTGAAGCTTTCTTT CASSGQGGLNTEAFF TRBD1 . TRBJ1-1 TRBV5-1 15
TGCAGCGTCGCGGTCGGGGGAACAGATACGCAGTATTTT CSVAVGGTDTQYF . few TRBJ2-3 TRBV29-1 13
TGTGCCAGCAGTGAAGGACTAGCGGTATACAATGAGCAGTTCTTC CASSEGLAVYNEQFF TRBD2 . TRBJ2-1 TRBV6-1 15
TGCGCCAGCAGCCCCGACAACGGCCTCGTCGGGGCCAACGTCCTGACTTTC CASSPDNGLVGANVLTF . . TRBJ2-6 TRBV4-1 17
TGTGCCAGCAGTTTATTTGCTAGCGGGAGGCATGAGCAGTTCTTC CASSLFASGRHEQFF TRBD2 . TRBJ2-1 TRBV28 15
TGTGCCAGCAGTACAGTTCCCGGAAACACCATATATTTT CASSTVPGNTIYF . . TRBJ1-3 TRBV28 13
TGTGCCAGCAGCCCGACTAGCGCTAGCACAGATACGCAGTATTTT CASSPTSASTDTQYF TRBD2 . TRBJ2-3 TRBV7-3 15
TGTGCCAGCAGTCTCCAACAGGGATATCAGCCCCAGCATTTT CASSLQQGYQPQHF . . TRBJ1-5 TRBV27 14
TGTGCCAGCAGCTGGGGCGGGATGAAGCATTTT CASSWGGMKHF . . TRBJ1-5 TRBV2 11
TGCAGCGTTGTCGAGGGGGCGAACACCGGGGAGCTGTTTTTT CSVVEGANTGELFF . . TRBJ2-2 TRBV29-1 14
TGTGCCAGCAGCCTCCAGGGTGTTGGCGCCAACGTCCTGACTTTC CASSLQGVGANVLTF . few TRBJ2-6 TRBV7-3 15
TGTGCCAGCAGCCCAGATCTAGCGGGAGGGCTTAATGAGCAGTTCTTC CASSPDLAGGLNEQFF TRBD2 . TRBJ2-1 TRBV7-2 16
TGTGCCAGTAGTCTGGGACTAGCGGGAGGGCCATCCTACGAGCAGTACTTC CASSLGLAGGPSYEQYF TRBD2 . TRBJ2-7 TRBV19 17
TGTGCCAGCAGCTTACTCTACGAGCAGTACTTC CASSLLYEQYF . . TRBJ2-7 TRBV7-9 11
TGTGCCAGCAGTTCCGGGACAGGGGAAGCTTTCTTT CASSSGTGEAFF TRBD1 few TRBJ1-1 TRBV28 12
TGTGCCAGCAGCCGGGGACAGTACCAAGAGACCCAGTACTTC CASSRGQYQETQYF TRBD1 . TRBJ2-5 TRBV5-4 14
TGTGCTAGCAGCTTAGGACTAGCGAACACCGGGGAGCTGTTTTTT CASSLGLANTGELFF TRBD2 . TRBJ2-2 TRBV7-7 15
TGTGCCAGCAGCTCGACTAGACAGGGGGCCTACGAGCAGTACTTC CASSSTRQGAYEQYF TRBD1 . TRBJ2-7 TRBV11-2 15
TGTGCCAGCAGAACTATTAGGGGCACCACTGAAGCTTTCTTT CASRTIRGTTEAFF . . TRBJ1-1 TRBV7-9 14
TGCGCCAGCAGCTTATCCCGGTCCTACAATGAGCAGTTCTTC CASSLSRSYNEQFF . . TRBJ2-1 TRBV5-1 14
TGCGCCAGCAGCCCCGCTAGCGGGGGCCCCTACAATGAGCAGTTCTTC CASSPASGGPYNEQFF TRBD2 . TRBJ2-1 TRBV4-1 16
TGCGCCAGCAGCTTGGCCCCGACAGGGACTGGGGAGCAGTACTTC CASSLAPTGTGEQYF . . TRBJ2-7 TRBV5-1 15
TGTGCCAGCAGTGGCCTGACAGGAGCCTACGAGCAGTACTTC CASSGLTGAYEQYF . . TRBJ2-7 TRBV25-1 14
TGTGCCAGCAGCTTAGGACAGGACCCGTGGTACTTC CASSLGQDPWYF . few TRBJ2-7 TRBV7-9 12
TGTGCCACCAGCAGAGATGGGAGTGTGACCTACAATGAGCAGTTCTTC CATSRDGSVTYNEQFF . few TRBJ2-1 TRBV15 16
TGTGCCAGCAGCGAACTAGCGGGAGGTTACACCGGGGAGCTGTTTTTT CASSELAGGYTGELFF TRBD2 . TRBJ2-2 TRBV9 16
TGTGCCAGCAGCCGGGCCGGGACAGGGGGCACAGATACGCAGTATTTT CASSRAGTGGTDTQYF TRBD1 . TRBJ2-3 TRBV7-2 16
TGTGCCAGCAGCAAACAGGGGGTTGGCACTGAAGCTTTCTTT CASSKQGVGTEAFF TRBD1 . TRBJ1-1 TRBV7-8 14
TGTGCCAGCAGTCAACCGTCAGGGGGAGAGACCCAGTACTTC CASSQPSGGETQYF TRBD1 few TRBJ2-5 TRBV5-4 14
TGTGCCAGCAGCCCCCAGGTGACTAGCGGGAGCTATGAGCAGTTCTTC CASSPQVTSGSYEQFF TRBD2 . TRBJ2-1 TRBV9 16
TGTGCCAGTCAGACTAGCGGGAGGCTATATGAGCAGTTCTTC CASQTSGRLYEQFF TRBD2 . TRBJ2-1 TRBV30 14
TGTGCCAGCAGCGTGGGACAGGAGCCGACCCAGTACTTC CASSVGQEPTQYF TRBD1 . TRBJ2-5 TRBV9 13
TGTGCCAGCAGTTACTCGAGCGGTTTGGGAGGAGATACGCAGTATTTT CASSYSSGLGGDTQYF . . TRBJ2-3 TRBV6-5 16
TGTGCCAGCAGGCGACAGGGTATAAAACCCTACGAGCAGTACTTC CASRRQGIKPYEQYF TRBD1 . TRBJ2-7 TRBV6-5 15
TGTGCCAGTAGTATACACGGGAGTAGCAATCAGCCCCAGCATTTT CASSIHGSSNQPQHF . . TRBJ1-5 TRBV19 15
TGTGCCAGCAGCTCCCTCGGGACACGACCTTCCTACAATGAGCAGTTCTTC CASSSLGTRPSYNEQFF . . TRBJ2-1 TRBV7-3 17
TGTGCCAGCAGCGTAGCAGGAGGCCTTGGAACGCAGTATTTT CASSVAGGLGTQYF . . TRBJ2-3 TRBV9 14